This TCR beta chain was captured by sequencing in a study of response to subunit inactivated influenza vaccine. TCRdb used MiXCR to reprocess the RT-PCR reads, holding one entry per CDR3 protein. The repertoire holds about 780,000 distinct CDR3 sequences, with about a fifth as singletons. This specimen was PBMCs from blood, taken about 5 days after vaccination. This TCR came from a man aged 50 to 59 who received an inactivated influenza vaccine.

The CDR3 region has the DNA TGCAGTGCTAGCCCCGGCAGGGTCAATGAGCAGTTCTTC. This encodes CSASPGRVNEQFF. The rearrangement uses TRBV20-1 and TRBJ2-1; tentatively, D is TRBD1 (5 bases). Looked up from germline, CDR1 is DFQATT and CDR2 is SNEGSKA (reference sequence). The CDR3 loop spans 13 amino acids. The germline V and J ends were trimmed by 3 bases and 6 bases, with 12 bases remaining between them.